Each of the 32 T cell receptor beta chains below was sequenced from the same sample in a study of regulatory T cells in long-lasting Graves disease. Described time point: newly diagnosed GD, antithyroid drugs for less than 3 months. The TCR library was made from RNA extracted from PBMCs. Libraries of TCR beta came from iRepertoire HTBI primers plus Arm-PCR of CDR3 regions. TCRdb re-called the multiplex PCR reads through MiXCR, storing one row per CDR3 protein. The sample holds about 440,000 distinct CDR3 sequences; roughly 15% are singletons and the top ten take about 10%. These data were also reused for a study on T cells in Graves' hyperthyroidism and ophthalmopathy.

This material consisted of peripheral blood mononuclear cells (PBMCs), taken at new diagnosis, from a patient treated with antithyroid drugs. Receptors were obtained from a woman aged 25-40 years with Graves disease.

V gene TRBV12-3 or TRBV12-4 combines with J gene TRBJ2-1; D is unclear. Trimming took 7 bases from V and 4 from J, leaving 11 bases between them. This CDR3 region has 13 residues. CDR3 residues: CASTLRVYNEQFF. The CDR3 DNA sequence: TGTGCCAGCACCCTGAGAGTTTACAATGAGCAGTTCTTC.

This clonotype was recorded many times. This chain links TRBV30 with TRBJ2-1; D may be TRBD2 (6 bases). V lost 2 bases and J lost 5, with 10 bases in between. The CDR3 covers 13 residues. Per the germline V gene, CDR1 is GTSNPN and CDR2 is SVGIG (reference sequence). This chain's CDR3 is CAWSTSNDNEQFF. CDR3 bases: TGTGCCTGGAGTACTAGCAACGACAATGAGCAGTTCTTC.

This clonotype was seen repeatedly, ten times or more. The chain recombines TRBV7-6 with TRBJ2-5; D remains unclear. V was clipped by 1 base and J by 4 bases, with 7 bases between them. CDR3 length: 13 residues. Germline V gene sequence: CDR1 SGHVS, CDR2 FNYEAQ. Here the CDR3 reads CASSLGLGETQYF. DNA for the CDR3: TGTGCCAGCAGCTTAGGATTAGGAGAGACCCAGTACTTC.

This clonotype showed up many times. The chain is built from TRBV5-5 and TRBJ2-1; 7 bases line up with TRBD1. This CDR3 is 15 amino acids long. Germline CDR1 and CDR2: SGHKS and YYEKEE (reference sequence). V was clipped by 4 bases and J by 4 bases; unmatched bases: 8. The DNA for the CDR3 is TGTGCCAGCAGCCCCGGGACAGATACATACAATGAGCAGTTCTTC. Translated: CASSPGTDTYNEQFF.

This clonotype has at least ten counts. This chain connects TRBV11-3 to TRBJ2-1, with TRBD1 matching over 8 bases. The germline CDR1 and CDR2 sequences are SGHNT and YENEEA. Trimming took 3 bases from V and 7 from J; bases not matched to a gene: 8. The CDR3 has 15 amino acids. This CDR3 reads CASSFRGRRANEQFF. Written as DNA, the CDR3 is TGTGCCAGCAGCTTCAGGGGGCGCAGGGCGAATGAGCAGTTCTTC.

This clonotype has at least ten counts. The germline gene is not matched at one end of the junction; a read error may be the cause. This chain joins TRBV5-1 and TRBJ2-5; D ambiguous. The CDR3 is 11 residues long. Germline V lookup: CDR1 SGHRS, CDR2 YFSETQ. DNA for the CDR3: TGTGCCAGCAGCCTCCAAGAGACCCAGTACTTC. Amino acid sequence: CASSLQETQYF.

This clonotype came up once. V usage is TRBV6-5 and J usage is TRBJ2-7; 14 bases match TRBD2. J gave up 7 bases and V 4 bases, and 6 bases lay outside the gene matches. Looked up from germline, CDR1 is MNHEY and CDR2 is SVGAGI. CDR3 size: 15 residues. The CDR3 sequence is CASSFPGLAGGEQYF. The CDR3 DNA reads as TGTGCCAGCAGTTTCCCAGGACTAGCGGGAGGAGAGCAGTACTTC.

This clonotype was found many times. The CDR3 nucleotides are TGCAGCGCCTCAACAGGGTCTCGAAATTCACCCCTCCACTTT. Translating gives CSASTGSRNSPLHF. The gene calls are TRBV29-1 and TRBJ1-6; tentative D call: TRBD1 (6 bases). This CDR3 is built from 14 residues. CDR1 is SQVTM, CDR2 ANQGSEA, per germline. Trimming cost V 7 bases and J 7 bases, with 17 bases left between them. The whole variable domain, filled in from reference TRBV29-1 and TRBJ1-6, reads SAVISQKPSRDICQRGTSLTIQCQVDSQVTMMFWYRQQPGQSLTLIATANQGSEATYESGFVIDKFPISRPNLTFSTLTVSNMSPEDSSIYLCSASTGSRNSPLHFGNGTRLTVT.

With respect to this clonotype: A read error may explain this, as a much larger clone is one base away. This chain links TRBV5-1 with TRBJ2-1; 8 bases match TRBD1. With 5 bases clipped from V and 10 bases from J, the junction kept 11 bases outside the gene matches. CDR1 is SGHRS, CDR2 YFSETQ, per germline. The CDR3 has 14 amino acids. The CDR3 sequence is CASRGGDRPYEQFF. In DNA form, the CDR3 reads TGCGCCAGCAGGGGCGGGGACAGGCCCTACGAGCAGTTCTTC.

Only a few counts were recorded for this clonotype. The V call is TRBV11-3, the J call TRBJ2-2; D possibly corresponds to TRBD2 (5 bases). In germline, CDR1 is SGHNT, CDR2 YENEEA. Between the trimmed V and J ends, which lost 5 bases and 1 base, there was a span of 17 bases. This CDR3 is 17 amino acids long. This chain's CDR3 is CASSQGGRPRNTGELFF. The CDR3 coding sequence is TGTGCCAGCAGCCAAGGAGGCAGACCAAGGAACACCGGGGAGCTGTTTTTT.

The V call is TRBV19, the J call TRBJ2-2, with 14 bases matching TRBD2. J gave up 5 bases and V 3 bases, and 5 bases lay outside the gene matches. The V gene's germline CDR1 is LNHDA and CDR2 SQIVND (reference sequence). The CDR3 spans 17 residues. The CDR3 reads CASSIERLAGGTGELFF. In DNA form, the CDR3 reads TGTGCCAGTAGTATTGAAAGACTAGCGGGAGGGACCGGGGAGCTGTTTTTT.

The chain uses TRBV3-1 and TRBJ2-7, with TRBD2 as a possible D gene (5 bases). V lost 4 bases and J 7 bases, leaving 20 bases between the germline ends. Germline CDR1 reads LGHDT; CDR2 reads YNNKEL (reference sequence). The CDR3 runs to 15 residues. The CDR3 nucleotides are TGTGCCAGCAGCCCCCGGGGTGCGGAGGCCGGGGAGCAGTACTTC. Translation: CASSPRGAEAGEQYF.

This clonotype was recorded at least ten times. This chain joins TRBV20-1 and TRBJ2-7; D is possibly TRBD2 (6 bases). Looked up from germline, CDR1 is DFQATT and CDR2 is SNEGSKA (reference sequence). This CDR3 contains 16 residues. Trimming stripped 0 bases from V and 2 bases from J, with 17 bases between. The CDR3 loop is CSARDTGLANTYEQYF. CDR3 nucleotides: TGCAGTGCTAGAGATACAGGTCTAGCGAATACCTACGAGCAGTACTTC.

This clonotype was observed many times. The chain is built from TRBV29-1 and TRBJ2-7, with D perhaps TRBD1 (5 bases). Trimming left V 3 bases short and J 6 bases short, with 15 bases between. Per the germline V gene, CDR1 is SQVTM and CDR2 is ANQGSEA. The CDR3 sequence is 13 residues long. CDR3 region: CSVDSQGLGEQYF. CDR3 in DNA: TGCAGCGTTGATAGTCAGGGTCTAGGCGAGCAGTACTTC.

The chain recombines TRBV28 with TRBJ2-6; D remains unclear. The germline V and J ends were trimmed by 6 bases and 1 base, with 10 bases remaining between them. Per germline, CDR1 MDHEN and CDR2 SYDVKM. The length of the CDR3 is 15 residues. The CDR3 DNA sequence: TGTGCCAGCAGCGCGATCAGGTCTGGGGCCAACGTCCTGACTTTC. Encoded protein: CASSAIRSGANVLTF.

This clonotype was detected ten times or more. The chain links TRBV7-8 to TRBJ1-1; D unclear. Trimming took 6 bases from V and 8 from J, leaving 13 bases between them. Germline V lookup: CDR1 SGHVS, CDR2 FQNEAQ. This CDR3 is built from 12 residues. As DNA, the CDR3 is TGTGCCAGCAGGCTTTATGAGGCAGAAGCTTTCTTT. Its protein product is CASRLYEAEAFF.

There are many counts of this clonotype. This chain joins TRBV7-2 and TRBJ1-2; TRBD1 aligns across 9 bases. Germline assignment: CDR1 SGHTA and CDR2 FQGNSA. Unmatched junction bases numbered 3, after V lost 5 bases and J lost 5 bases. This CDR3 is 13 amino acids long. CDR3 nucleotide sequence: TGTGCCAGCAGCCTTGACAGGGGGTATGGCTACACCTTC. It codes for CASSLDRGYGYTF.

Ten or more counts support this clonotype. The chain joins TRBV28 to TRBJ2-7, with D perhaps matching TRBD1 (8 bases). The germline V gene has CDR1 MDHEN and CDR2 SYDVKM. Deletions cut 5 bases from V and 0 bases from J, with 11 bases between. The CDR3 consists of 14 residues. The CDR3 sequence is CASSTGGGSYEQYF. CDR3 nucleotide sequence: TGTGCCAGCAGTACAGGGGGGGGCTCCTACGAGCAGTACTTC.

This clonotype came up many times. V gene TRBV24-1 combines with J gene TRBJ2-3; D possibly matches TRBD1 or TRBD2 (5 bases each). In germline, CDR1 is KGHDR, CDR2 SFDVKD. This CDR3 region has 17 residues. V shed 4 bases and J shed 3 bases, with 19 bases lying between them. CDR3 DNA: TGTGCCACCAGTGAACCGGGACCGGGCACCCGTACAGATACGCAGTATTTT. This translates into CATSEPGPGTRTDTQYF.

Many counts were recorded for this clonotype. This rearrangement joins TRBV7-8 to TRBJ1-1; no definite D call. CDR3 length equals 12 residues. The germline V and J ends were trimmed by 5 bases and 5 bases, with 9 bases remaining between them. Germline CDR1 reads SGHVS; CDR2 reads FQNEAQ. The CDR3 protein is CASSPGWTEAFF. As DNA, the CDR3 is TGTGCCAGCAGCCCCGGGTGGACTGAAGCTTTCTTT.

This clonotype was found a few times. The chain recombines TRBV9 with TRBJ2-1; 10 positions agree with TRBD2. The CDR3 is made up of 15 amino acids. Germline CDR1 reads SGDLS; CDR2 reads YYNGEE. V lost 4 bases to trimming and J lost 7 bases; unmatched junction nucleotides: 8. CDR3 sequence: CASSYRTSGGNEQFF. In nucleotides, the CDR3 is TGTGCCAGCAGCTACCGGACTAGCGGTGGAAATGAGCAGTTCTTC.

This clonotype has a count of ten or more. The genes are TRBV27 and TRBJ2-7; 10 nucleotides agree with TRBD1. Trimming took 5 bases from V and 0 from J; bases not matched to a gene: 10. The CDR3 contains 17 residues. Per the germline V gene, CDR1 is MNHEY and CDR2 is SMNVEV (reference sequence). The CDR3 coding sequence is TGTGCCAGCAGTCCAAAGGCGGGACAGGGGAGCTCCTACGAGCAGTACTTC. Amino acid sequence: CASSPKAGQGSSYEQYF.

The chain links TRBV30 to TRBJ1-2, with 11 bases identical to TRBD1. The ends lost 3 bases at V and 4 bases at J; junction bases unmatched: 7. In germline, CDR1 is GTSNPN, CDR2 SVGIG (reference sequence). The CDR3 is 15 residues long. The CDR3 protein is CAWSWGQGGPYGYTF. As DNA, the CDR3 is TGTGCCTGGAGCTGGGGACAGGGGGGACCCTATGGCTACACCTTC.

Many counts were recorded for this clonotype. CDR3 region: CASSFSGRDTGELFF. DNA of the CDR3: TGTGCCAGCAGCTTTAGCGGGAGGGACACCGGGGAGCTGTTTTTT. The V gene is TRBV13, the J gene TRBJ2-2; 11 bases align to TRBD2. CDR1 and CDR2 (germline): PRHDT, FYEKMQ (reference sequence). The V and J ends lost 3 bases and 3 bases, in that order; junction bases with no gene match: 0. The CDR3 runs 15 residues.

As concerns this clonotype: A much larger clonotype is one base distant, so this may be a read error. V is TRBV7-2 and J is TRBJ2-1; 10 nucleotides match TRBD2. The V segment lost 6 bases and the J segment 8 bases; nucleotides outside the gene matches: 4. The CDR3 spans 13 residues. The germline gives CDR1 SGHTA, CDR2 FQGNSA. The CDR3 sequence is CASSLAGDYEQFF. For the CDR3, the DNA is TGTGCCAGCAGTCTAGCGGGAGACTATGAGCAGTTCTTC. Combining the CDR3 with reference TRBV7-2 and TRBJ2-1 gives the whole variable domain GAGVSQSPSNKVTEKGKDVELRCDPISGHTALYWYRQSLGQGLEFLIYFQGNSAPDKSGLPSDRFSAERTGGSVSTLTIQRTQQEDSAVYLCASSLAGDYEQFFGPGTRLTVL.

This clonotype was picked up a small number of times. The CDR3: CATSRRAGGYNEQFF. The CDR3 bases are TGTGCCACCAGCAGGAGGGCGGGAGGGTACAATGAGCAGTTCTTC. The genes are TRBV15 and TRBJ2-1, with TRBD2 matching 9 bases. The trim removed 3 bases at V and 4 bases at J, leaving 4 bases unmatched. This CDR3 has 15 amino acids. The germline V gene has CDR1 LNHNV and CDR2 YYDKDF (reference sequence).

This clonotype has more than one count but fewer than ten. The chain links TRBV9 to TRBJ2-7; 12 bases fit TRBD1. CDR1 and CDR2 (germline): SGDLS, YYNGEE. V trimming: 3 bases; J trimming: 5 bases; junction bases outside the gene matches: 15. The CDR3 sequence is 18 residues long. The CDR3 region is CASSGRGGGTGGVNEQYF. For the CDR3, the DNA is TGTGCCAGCAGCGGGAGGGGTGGCGGGACAGGGGGCGTCAACGAGCAGTACTTC.

The table lists this clonotype with a few counts. The chain employs TRBV18 and TRBJ1-4, with 10 positions matching TRBD1. The germline CDR1 and CDR2 sequences are KGHSH and LQKENI. The ends lost 3 bases at V and 7 bases at J; junction bases unmatched: 5. The CDR3 is made up of 15 amino acids. The CDR3 nucleotides read TGTGCCAGCTCACCCCGGACAGGGGGAGGTGAAAAACTGTTTTTT. Its translation: CASSPRTGGGEKLFF.

This clonotype was picked up one time. This chain links TRBV5-6 with TRBJ1-1, with TRBD1 as a possible D gene (6 bases). Germline V gene sequence: CDR1 SGHDT, CDR2 YYEEEE. Trimming shortened V by 0 bases and J by 11 bases, and 11 bases separated the two germline ends. This CDR3 has 12 amino acids. The CDR3, as DNA: TGTGCCAGCAGCTTGGTGGGGGCTGCGGCTTTCTTT. It specifies CASSLVGAAAFF.

This clonotype was seen repeatedly, ten times or more. The rearrangement joins TRBV6-9 to TRBJ2-7; no clear D. V was trimmed by 3 bases and J by 12 bases, leaving 18 bases between them. The CDR3 covers 13 residues. The germline V gene has CDR1 MNHGY and CDR2 SVAAGI. The CDR3 here is CASSYVDPPRLYF. The CDR3 nucleotides are TGTGCCAGCAGTTACGTCGACCCACCGCGGCTGTACTTC.

CDR3 amino acids: CASSRGQGREETQYF. As DNA, the CDR3 is TGCGCCAGCAGCCGGGGTCAGGGGCGCGAAGAGACCCAGTACTTC. This chain uses TRBV4-3 with TRBJ2-5; a possible D gene is TRBD1 (6 bases). V was pared by 4 bases and J by 3 bases, with 15 bases between. The CDR3 extends over 15 amino acids. Germline loops: CDR1 LGHNA, CDR2 YSLEER.

This clonotype was counted only a few times. Its ends do not fully match the called genes, so a read error is possible. This chain links TRBV2 with TRBJ1-2; 9 nucleotides match TRBD1. The CDR3 is 15 amino acids. Looked up from germline, CDR1 is SNHLY and CDR2 is FYNNEI. The CDR3 spells CASTWDGQGYYGYIF. For the CDR3, the DNA is TGTGCCAGCACCTGGGATGGACAGGGGTACTATGGCTACATCTTC.